This is a list of T cell receptor beta chains from one sample in a study of blood T cell repertoires in COVID-19. TCRdb's copy holds only in-frame clones and misses some; the assay was immunoSEQ multiplex PCR. The table includes more than 300,000 clones, about 83% detected once. Material for sequencing was peripheral blood. All receptors come from a woman aged 45-65 years with acute or convalescent COVID-19. Both conserved end residues are trimmed from each CDR3.

>TRBV9|TRBJ2-5
ASSFSSQGARETQY
>TRBV19|TRBJ1-3
ASSREGATGNTIY
>TRBV5-1|TRBJ2-1
ASSLLAGADNEQF
>TRBV7-2|TRBJ2-1
ASSLAPTSGTSSYNEQF
>TRBV9|TRBJ2-3
ASSRGQITDTQY
>TRBV5-5|TRBJ1-1
ASSLTGMARTEAF
>TRBV27|TRBJ1-6
ASRRQDFNSPLH
>TRBV2|TRBJ1-5
ASTEGLAGNQPQH
>TRBV6-2/TRBV6-3|TRBJ1-5
ASSYSSVYSNQPQH
>TRBV7-8|TRBJ2-3
ASSLQGDTDTQY
>TRBV11-3|TRBJ2-1
ASSLGGTPGNEQF
>TRBV14|TRBJ1-2
ASSSQQGYGYT
>TRBV3-1/TRBV3-2|TRBJ2-1
ASSPVGASGNHEQF
>TRBV19|TRBJ2-7
ASSIRGTGSYEQY
>TRBV7-2|TRBJ1-2
ASSFIDSGYT
>TRBV19|TRBJ1-1
ASSIRTGATEAF
>TRBV5-8|TRBJ2-5
ASSLAGVSGQETQY